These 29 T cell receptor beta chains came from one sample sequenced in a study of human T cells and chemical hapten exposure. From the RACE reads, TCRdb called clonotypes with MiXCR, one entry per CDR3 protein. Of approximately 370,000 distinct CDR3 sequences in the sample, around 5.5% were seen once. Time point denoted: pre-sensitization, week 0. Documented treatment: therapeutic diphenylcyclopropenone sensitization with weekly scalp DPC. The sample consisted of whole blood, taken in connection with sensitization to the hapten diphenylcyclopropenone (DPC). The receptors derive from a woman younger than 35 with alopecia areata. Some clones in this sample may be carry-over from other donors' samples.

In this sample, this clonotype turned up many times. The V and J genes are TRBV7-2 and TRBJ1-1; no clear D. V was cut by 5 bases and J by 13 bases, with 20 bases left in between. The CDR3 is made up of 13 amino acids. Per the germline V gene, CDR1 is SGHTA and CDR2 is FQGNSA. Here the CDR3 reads CASSPETGRTVFF. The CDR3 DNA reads TGTGCCAGCAGCCCAGAAACGGGCCGGACGGTTTTCTTT.

The CDR3 sequence: CASSLRDRDYYGYTF. In nucleotides, the CDR3 is TGTGCCAGCAGCTTACGGGACAGGGATTATTATGGCTACACCTTC. This chain links TRBV11-2 with TRBJ1-2; 9 bases fit TRBD1. This CDR3 is 15 amino acids long. CDR1 and CDR2 (germline): SGHAT, FQNNGV. V was clipped by 2 bases and J by 5 bases; unmatched bases: 6.

CDR3 sequence reads: CASSQVLAGAQFF. The CDR3 nucleotides read TGTGCCAGCAGCCAAGTACTAGCGGGGGCGCAGTTCTTC. V and J are TRBV4-2 and TRBJ2-1; 11 bases line up with TRBD2. CDR1 LGHNA and CDR2 YNFKEQ come from the germline V gene. This CDR3 is 13 amino acids long. Losses at the gene ends were 1 base for V and 12 bases for J; bases not matched to a gene: 2.

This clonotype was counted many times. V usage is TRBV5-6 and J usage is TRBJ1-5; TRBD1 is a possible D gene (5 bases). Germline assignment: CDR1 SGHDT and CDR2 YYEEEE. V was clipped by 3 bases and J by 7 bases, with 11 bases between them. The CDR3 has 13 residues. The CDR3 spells CASSWDRGQPQHF. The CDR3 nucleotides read TGTGCCAGCAGCTGGGATCGGGGGCAGCCCCAGCATTTT.

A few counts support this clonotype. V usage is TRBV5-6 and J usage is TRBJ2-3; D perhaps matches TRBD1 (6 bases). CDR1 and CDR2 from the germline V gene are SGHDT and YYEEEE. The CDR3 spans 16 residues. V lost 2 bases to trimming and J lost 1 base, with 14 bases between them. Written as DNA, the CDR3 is TGTGCCAGCAGCTTTGGCAGGGGTTGGGGCACAGATACGCAGTATTTT. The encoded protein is CASSFGRGWGTDTQYF.

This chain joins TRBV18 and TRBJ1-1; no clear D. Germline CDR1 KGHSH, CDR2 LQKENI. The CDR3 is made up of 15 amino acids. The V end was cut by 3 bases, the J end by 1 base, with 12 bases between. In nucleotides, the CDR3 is TGTGCCAGCTCACCCTTAGGAAGTTGGAACACTGAAGCTTTCTTT. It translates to CASSPLGSWNTEAFF.

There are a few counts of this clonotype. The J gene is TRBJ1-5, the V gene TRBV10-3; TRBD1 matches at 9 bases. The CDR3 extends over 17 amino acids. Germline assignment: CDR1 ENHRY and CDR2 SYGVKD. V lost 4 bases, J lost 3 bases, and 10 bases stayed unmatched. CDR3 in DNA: TGTGCCATCAGTGGGACAGGGGTGGCCATTAACAATCAGCCCCAGCATTTT. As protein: CAISGTGVAINNQPQHF.

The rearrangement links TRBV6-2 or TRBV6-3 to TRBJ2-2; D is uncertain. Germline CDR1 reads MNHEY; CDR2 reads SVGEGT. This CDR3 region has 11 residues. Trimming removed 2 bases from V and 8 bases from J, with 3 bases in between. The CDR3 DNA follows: TGTGCCAGCAGTTACGAGGGGGAGCTGTTTTTT. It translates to CASSYEGELFF.

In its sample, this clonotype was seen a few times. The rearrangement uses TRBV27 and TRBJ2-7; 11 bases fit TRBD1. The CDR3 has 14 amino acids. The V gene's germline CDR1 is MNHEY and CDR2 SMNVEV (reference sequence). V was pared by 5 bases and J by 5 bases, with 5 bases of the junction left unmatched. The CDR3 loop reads CASSRDRGSDEQYF. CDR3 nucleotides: TGTGCCAGCAGTAGGGACAGGGGGAGCGACGAGCAGTACTTC.

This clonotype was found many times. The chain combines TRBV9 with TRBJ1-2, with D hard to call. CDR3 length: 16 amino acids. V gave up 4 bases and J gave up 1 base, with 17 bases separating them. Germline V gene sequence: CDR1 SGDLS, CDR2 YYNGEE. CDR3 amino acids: CASSLEAQPFNYGYTF. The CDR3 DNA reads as TGTGCCAGCAGCCTAGAGGCCCAGCCATTTAACTATGGCTACACCTTC.

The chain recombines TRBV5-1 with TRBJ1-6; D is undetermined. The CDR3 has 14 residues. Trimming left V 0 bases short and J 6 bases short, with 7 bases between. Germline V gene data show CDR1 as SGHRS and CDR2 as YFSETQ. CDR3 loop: CASSLEGINSPLHF. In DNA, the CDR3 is TGCGCCAGCAGCTTGGAAGGAATTAATTCACCCCTCCACTTT.

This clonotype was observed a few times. DNA of the CDR3: TGTGCCAGCAGAGCCCCTAGCGGGGGGGCGATATACGAGCAGTACTTC. Residues: CASRAPSGGAIYEQYF. The V gene is TRBV28, the J gene TRBJ2-7; 12 nucleotides agree with TRBD2. Germline lookup yields CDR1 MDHEN and CDR2 SYDVKM. Losses at the gene ends were 6 bases for V and 4 bases for J; bases not matched to a gene: 10. This CDR3 region has 16 residues.

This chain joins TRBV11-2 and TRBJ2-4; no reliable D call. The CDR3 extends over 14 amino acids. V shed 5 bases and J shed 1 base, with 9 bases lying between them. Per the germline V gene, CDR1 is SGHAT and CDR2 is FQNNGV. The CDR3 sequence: CASSPSDAKNIQYF. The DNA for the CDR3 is TGTGCCAGCAGCCCCTCGGATGCCAAAAACATTCAGTACTTC.

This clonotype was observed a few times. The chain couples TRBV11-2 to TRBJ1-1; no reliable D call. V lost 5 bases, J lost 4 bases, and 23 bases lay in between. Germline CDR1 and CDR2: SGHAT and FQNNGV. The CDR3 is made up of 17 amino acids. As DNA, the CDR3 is TGTGCCAGCAGCACCCGATCTGCCGGTTCAAGACCCACTGAAGCTTTCTTT. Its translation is CASSTRSAGSRPTEAFF.

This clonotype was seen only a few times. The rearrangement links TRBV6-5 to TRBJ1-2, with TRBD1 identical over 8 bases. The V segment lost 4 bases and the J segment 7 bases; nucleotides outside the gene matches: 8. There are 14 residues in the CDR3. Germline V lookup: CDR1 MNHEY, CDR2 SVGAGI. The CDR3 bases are TGTGCCAGCAGTTTATCTGCAGGGGGCGCTGGCTACACCTTC. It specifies CASSLSAGGAGYTF.

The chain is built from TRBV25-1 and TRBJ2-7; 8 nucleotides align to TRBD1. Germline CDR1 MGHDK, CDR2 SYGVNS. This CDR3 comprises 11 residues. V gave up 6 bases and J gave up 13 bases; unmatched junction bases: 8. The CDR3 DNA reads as TGTGCCAGCAGGGGCCCAGGGGGCGCATACTTC. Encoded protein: CASRGPGGAYF.

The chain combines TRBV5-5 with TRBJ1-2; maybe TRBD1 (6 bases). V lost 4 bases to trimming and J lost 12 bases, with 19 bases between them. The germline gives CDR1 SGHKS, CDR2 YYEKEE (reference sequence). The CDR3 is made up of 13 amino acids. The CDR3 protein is CASSPGGATDDTF. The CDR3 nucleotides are TGTGCCAGCAGCCCTGGGGGGGCCACGGACGACACCTTC.

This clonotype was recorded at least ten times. CDR3: CASSPPEGNQPQHF. CDR3 coding DNA: TGTGCCAGCTCACCACCGGAGGGGAATCAGCCCCAGCATTTT. The chain has TRBV18 and TRBJ1-5, with D perhaps matching TRBD1 (5 bases). The CDR3 sequence is 14 residues long. Germline CDR1 reads KGHSH; CDR2 reads LQKENI. Trimming took 0 bases from V and 4 from J, leaving 7 bases between them.

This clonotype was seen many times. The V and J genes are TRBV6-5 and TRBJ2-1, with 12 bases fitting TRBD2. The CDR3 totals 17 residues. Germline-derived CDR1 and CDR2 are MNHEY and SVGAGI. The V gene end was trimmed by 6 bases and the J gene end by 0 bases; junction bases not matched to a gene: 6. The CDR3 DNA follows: TGTGCCAGCAGCCTCCCTAGCGGGGGGGCCTCCTACAATGAGCAGTTCTTC. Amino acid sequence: CASSLPSGGASYNEQFF.

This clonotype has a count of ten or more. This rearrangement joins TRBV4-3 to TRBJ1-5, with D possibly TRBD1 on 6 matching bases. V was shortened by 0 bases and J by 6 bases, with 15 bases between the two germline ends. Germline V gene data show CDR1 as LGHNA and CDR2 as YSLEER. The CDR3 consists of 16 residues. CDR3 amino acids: CASSQEFVEGGQPQHF. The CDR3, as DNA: TGCGCCAGCAGCCAAGAATTTGTGGAGGGGGGTCAGCCCCAGCATTTT.

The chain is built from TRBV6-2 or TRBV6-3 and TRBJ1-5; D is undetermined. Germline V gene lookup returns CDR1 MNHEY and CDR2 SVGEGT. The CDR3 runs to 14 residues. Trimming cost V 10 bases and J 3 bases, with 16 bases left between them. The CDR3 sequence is CATSIRQYNQPQHF. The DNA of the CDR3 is TGTGCCACGAGCATACGGCAGTACAATCAGCCCCAGCATTTT.

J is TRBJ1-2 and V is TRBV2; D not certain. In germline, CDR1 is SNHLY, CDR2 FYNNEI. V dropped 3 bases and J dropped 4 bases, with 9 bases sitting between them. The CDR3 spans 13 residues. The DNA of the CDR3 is TGTGCCAGCAGTGACCGGACCCCCTATGGCTACACCTTC. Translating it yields CASSDRTPYGYTF.

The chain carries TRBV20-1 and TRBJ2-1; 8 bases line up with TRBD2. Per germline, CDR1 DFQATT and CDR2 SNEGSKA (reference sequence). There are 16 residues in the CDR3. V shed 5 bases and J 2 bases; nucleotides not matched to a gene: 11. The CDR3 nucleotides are TGCAGTGCTCTCAGCCGGGGGGGAGAGACCTACAATGAGCAGTTCTTC. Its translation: CSALSRGGETYNEQFF.

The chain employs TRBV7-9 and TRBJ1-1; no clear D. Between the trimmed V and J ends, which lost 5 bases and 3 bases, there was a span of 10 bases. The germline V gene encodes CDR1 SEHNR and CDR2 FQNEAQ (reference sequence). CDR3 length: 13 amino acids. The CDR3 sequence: CASSPERDTEAFF. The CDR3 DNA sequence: TGTGCCAGCAGCCCGGAGAGGGACACTGAAGCTTTCTTT.

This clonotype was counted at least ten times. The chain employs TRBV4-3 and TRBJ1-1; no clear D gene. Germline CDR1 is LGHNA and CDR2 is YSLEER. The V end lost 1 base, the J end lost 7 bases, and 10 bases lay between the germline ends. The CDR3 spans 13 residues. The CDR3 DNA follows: TGCGCCAGCAGCCAAGTGTTGAGTCATGAAGCTTTCTTT. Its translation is CASSQVLSHEAFF.

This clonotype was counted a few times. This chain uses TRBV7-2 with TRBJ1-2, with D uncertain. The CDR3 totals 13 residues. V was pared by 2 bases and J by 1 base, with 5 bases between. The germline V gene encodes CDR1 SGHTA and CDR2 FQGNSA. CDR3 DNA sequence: TGTGCCAGCAGCTTACTAAGTAACTATGGCTACACCTTC. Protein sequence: CASSLLSNYGYTF.

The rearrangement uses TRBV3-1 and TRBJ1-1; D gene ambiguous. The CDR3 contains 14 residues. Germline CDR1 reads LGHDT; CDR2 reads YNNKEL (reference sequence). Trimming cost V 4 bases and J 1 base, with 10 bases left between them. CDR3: CASSLSHSNTEAFF. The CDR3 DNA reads TGTGCCAGCAGCCTGAGTCACTCGAACACTGAAGCTTTCTTT. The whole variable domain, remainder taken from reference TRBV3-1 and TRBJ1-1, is DTAVSQTPKYLVTQMGNDKSIKCEQNLGHDTMYWYKQDSKKFLKIMFSYNNKELIINETVPNRFSPKSPDKAHLNLHINSLELGDSAVYFCASSLSHSNTEAFFGQGTRLTVV.

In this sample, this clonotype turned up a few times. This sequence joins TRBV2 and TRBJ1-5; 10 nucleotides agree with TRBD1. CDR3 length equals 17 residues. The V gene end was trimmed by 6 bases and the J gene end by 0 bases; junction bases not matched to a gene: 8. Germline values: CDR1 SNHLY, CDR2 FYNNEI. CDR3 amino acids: CASRSDRGTHSNQPQHF. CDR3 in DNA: TGTGCCAGCAGATCGGACAGGGGGACCCATAGCAATCAGCCCCAGCATTTT.

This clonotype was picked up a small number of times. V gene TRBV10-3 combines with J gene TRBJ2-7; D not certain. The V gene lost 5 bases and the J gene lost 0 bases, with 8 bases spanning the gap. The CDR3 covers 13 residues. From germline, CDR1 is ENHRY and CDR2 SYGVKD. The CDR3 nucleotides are TGTGCCATCAGTACTTTCGGCTCCTACGAGCAGTACTTC. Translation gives CAISTFGSYEQYF.